These 20 T cell receptor beta chains originate from one sample sequenced in a study of blood T cell repertoires in COVID-19. Produced via immunoSEQ multiplex PCR; TCRdb's table is partial and in-frame only. The table records a few hundred thousand clones, about 88% of them present only once. Input material: peripheral blood. The source is a man aged 60-69 years who had recovered from COVID-19.

V is TRBV19 and J is TRBJ1-2, with D perhaps matching TRBD1 (6 bases). This CDR3 region has 12 residues. V lost 8 bases, J lost 14 bases, and 21 bases lay in between. Germline V gene lookup returns CDR1 LNHDA and CDR2 SQIVND (reference sequence). The CDR3 nucleotides read TGTGCCAGTTCTGGTCTGTCCGGGACAAGGACCTTC. This codes for CASSGLSGTRTF.

The V and J genes are TRBV6-5 and TRBJ2-5; D is ambiguous. The CDR3 consists of 13 residues. Germline V gene data show CDR1 as MNHEY and CDR2 as SVGAGI. Trimming took off 2 bases at V and 5 bases at J, with 9 bases between the two ends. In DNA, the CDR3 is TGTGCCAGCAGTTACCCACCCTACGAGACCCAGTACTTC. The encoded protein is CASSYPPYETQYF.

The chain uses TRBV29-1 and TRBJ2-3; D is perhaps TRBD1 (6 bases). The CDR3 extends over 11 amino acids. Looked up from germline, CDR1 is SQVTM and CDR2 is ANQGSEA. The CDR3 sequence: CSTGSTDTQYF. The DNA of the CDR3 is TGCTCGACAGGTAGCACAGATACGCAGTATTTT.

The J gene is TRBJ1-2, the V gene TRBV6-5; D gene ambiguous. The length of the CDR3 is 12 residues. V lost 6 bases, J lost 1 base, and 6 bases lay in between. Germline V gene sequence: CDR1 MNHEY, CDR2 SVGAGI. Written as DNA, the CDR3 is TGTGCCAGCAGCTCAGTTAACTATGGCTACACCTTC. Translation: CASSSVNYGYTF.

This chain connects TRBV18 to TRBJ2-7; TRBD2 aligns across 8 bases. CDR1 is KGHSH and CDR2 is LQKENI in the germline V gene. The CDR3 covers 14 residues. The ends lost 3 bases at V and 3 bases at J; junction bases unmatched: 4. The CDR3 here is CASSPGGGLYEQYF. The CDR3 bases are TGTGCCAGCTCACCCGGGGGGGGGCTCTACGAGCAGTACTTC.

This chain uses TRBV3-1 (or the pseudogene TRBV3-2) with TRBJ1-2; D not resolved. The CDR3 loop spans 17 amino acids. Trimming stripped 2 bases from V and 2 bases from J, with 18 bases between. CDR1 and CDR2 (germline): LGHDT, YNNKEL (reference sequence). The CDR3 is CASSQPSGSQLNYGYTF. The CDR3 nucleotides are TGTGCCAGCAGCCAACCCTCGGGGTCCCAACTCAACTATGGCTACACCTTC.

This clone has just one count. The rearrangement links TRBV27 to TRBJ1-4, with 9 bases matching TRBD1. V lost 3 bases to trimming and J lost 5 bases; unmatched junction nucleotides: 7. The CDR3 consists of 16 residues. Germline loops: CDR1 MNHEY, CDR2 SMNVEV (reference sequence). CDR3 amino acids: CASSFRPGQGNEKLFF. The CDR3, as DNA: TGTGCCAGCAGTTTTCGACCGGGACAGGGAAATGAAAAACTGTTTTTT.

The CDR3 here is CATSRMGVVGQGRTGELFF. The CDR3 DNA sequence: TGTGCCACCAGCAGAATGGGTGTTGTGGGACAGGGTCGTACCGGGGAGCTGTTTTTT. V usage is TRBV15 and J usage is TRBJ2-2; 9 bases are shared with TRBD1. Germline CDR1 LNHNV, CDR2 YYDKDF (reference sequence). The trim removed 2 bases at V and 5 bases at J, leaving 15 bases unmatched. CDR3 size: 19 residues.

This clone was seen only once. V is TRBV6-1 and J is TRBJ1-5, with 7 bases lining up with TRBD1. This CDR3 region has 17 residues. V shed 4 bases, J shed 7 bases, and the junction held 16 bases outside the gene matches. The V gene's germline CDR1 is MNHNS and CDR2 SASEGT. CDR3 loop: CASSASVYRGLGQPQHF. DNA for the CDR3: TGTGCCAGCAGTGCTTCTGTCTACAGGGGATTAGGCCAGCCCCAGCATTTT.

The J gene is TRBJ2-7, the V gene TRBV6-5; D perhaps matches TRBD2 (6 bases). CDR1 MNHEY and CDR2 SVGAGI come from the germline V gene. The germline V and J ends were trimmed by 10 bases and 7 bases, with 20 bases remaining between them. CDR3 length: 13 amino acids. CDR3 in DNA: TGTGCCATCAACCCAATAGTGGGGGGAGAGCAGTACTTC. This gives the protein CAINPIVGGEQYF.

This chain connects TRBV6-4 to TRBJ2-2; unclear D gene. There are 16 residues in the CDR3. The ends were cut back, 0 bases at V and 0 bases at J, with 8 bases in the middle. In germline, CDR1 is MRHNA, CDR2 SNTAGT. For the CDR3, the DNA is TGTGCCAGCAGTGACTCGATCGGTTCGAACACCGGGGAGCTGTTTTTT. This encodes CASSDSIGSNTGELFF.

There are a few counts of this clone. This chain joins TRBV27 and TRBJ2-6, with TRBD1 as a possible D gene (5 bases). Germline CDR1 MNHEY, CDR2 SMNVEV (reference sequence). The CDR3 totals 22 residues. V dropped 0 bases and J dropped 2 bases, with 26 bases sitting between them. Written as DNA, the CDR3 is TGTGCCAGCAGTTTATCTATGGGTCGGTGGAGACAGTTAAGGCCTGGGGCCAACGTCCTGACTTTC. Protein: CASSLSMGRWRQLRPGANVLTF.

V is TRBV5-1 and J is TRBJ1-1; D is possibly TRBD1 (6 bases). From germline, CDR1 is SGHRS and CDR2 YFSETQ. The CDR3 totals 16 residues. V gave up 0 bases and J gave up 0 bases, with 12 bases separating them. The CDR3 DNA reads as TGCGCCAGCAGCTTGGAAATGGGGGGGCTGAACACTGAAGCTTTCTTT. It codes for CASSLEMGGLNTEAFF.

The V and J genes are TRBV7-3 and TRBJ2-6, with 7 positions matching TRBD1. Germline V CDR1 and CDR2: SGHTA, FQGTGA. V shed 6 bases and J 2 bases; nucleotides not matched to a gene: 4. CDR3 length: 15 amino acids. This CDR3 is CASRRDRAGANVLTF. CDR3 coding DNA: TGTGCCAGCAGACGAGACAGGGCTGGGGCCAACGTCCTGACTTTC.

The chain uses TRBV19 and TRBJ2-2; TRBD1 matches at 7 bases. V was pared by 7 bases and J by 4 bases, with 3 bases of the junction left unmatched. Germline-derived CDR1 and CDR2 are LNHDA and SQIVND (reference sequence). The CDR3 is 13 residues long. CDR3 sequence: CASKDRPTGELFF. Here the CDR3 DNA reads TGTGCCAGTAAGGACAGGCCCACCGGGGAGCTGTTTTTT.

This chain connects TRBV4-1 to TRBJ2-5, with TRBD2 identical over 9 bases. This CDR3 has 19 residues. Trimming at V came to 0 bases and at J to 2 bases, leaving 13 bases not matched to a gene. CDR1 MGHRA and CDR2 YSYEKL come from the germline V gene. The DNA for the CDR3 is TGCGCCAGCAGCCAAGATCTTGGTAGTAGCGGGGGTAAGCAAGAGACCCAGTACTTC. The encoded protein is CASSQDLGSSGGKQETQYF.

The chain is built from TRBV14 and TRBJ1-2; 9 bases agree with TRBD1. The CDR3 contains 14 residues. The germline gives CDR1 SGHDN, CDR2 FVKESK. J was trimmed by 5 bases and V by 4 bases; bases with no gene match: 5. The CDR3 reads CASSPWDREYGYTF. CDR3 coding DNA: TGTGCCAGCAGCCCCTGGGACAGGGAGTATGGCTACACCTTC.

The chain recombines TRBV5-1 with TRBJ1-2; possible D gene TRBD1, 5 bases. The V end lost 0 bases, the J end lost 7 bases, and 13 bases lay between the germline ends. The CDR3 contains 14 residues. Per germline, CDR1 SGHRS and CDR2 YFSETQ. In DNA, the CDR3 is TGCGCCAGCAGCTTGGAGACCGGGGGTGGTGGCTACACCTTC. This codes for CASSLETGGGGYTF. Drawing the rest from reference TRBV5-1 and TRBJ1-2, the complete variable domain is KAGVTQTPRYLIKTRGQQVTLSCSPISGHRSVSWYQQTPGQGLQFLFEYFSETQRNKGNFPGRFSGRQFSNSRSEMNVSTLELGDSALYLCASSLETGGGGYTFGSGTRLTVV.

This sequence joins TRBV29-1 and TRBJ1-4; the D gene is possibly TRBD1 (6 bases). The CDR3 sequence is 14 residues long. Trimming took 4 bases from V and 4 from J, leaving 13 bases between them. Germline V gene sequence: CDR1 SQVTM, CDR2 ANQGSEA. CDR3 in amino acids: CSVVLGQNNEKLFF. For the CDR3, the DNA is TGCAGCGTTGTTCTCGGACAGAATAATGAAAAACTGTTTTTT.

The chain recombines TRBV6-5 with TRBJ1-1; D call uncertain. Germline CDR1 and CDR2: MNHEY and SVGAGI. Trimming stripped 7 bases from V and 7 bases from J, with 13 bases between. The CDR3 covers 12 residues. The CDR3 reads CASTLWRIEAFF. The CDR3 DNA is TGTGCCAGCACCCTGTGGAGAATTGAAGCTTTCTTT.